These 30 T cell receptor beta chains share one sample of origin, sequenced in a study of control samples from healthy donors and cancer patients. The method was immunoSEQ multiplex PCR; TCRdb's version includes in-frame clones alone and lacks a portion of them. Among about 130,000 clones listed, 85% to 95% were seen once. Sequencing used PBMCs. Source of these receptors: a man between 50 and 59 years old with head and neck cancer.

The V and J genes are TRBV4-2 and TRBJ1-1, with 9 bases fitting TRBD1. This CDR3 comprises 15 residues. Germline-derived CDR1 and CDR2 are LGHNA and YNFKEQ. The ends lost 1 base at V and 4 bases at J; junction bases unmatched: 4. The DNA of the CDR3 is TGTGCCAGCAGCCAAGTGGGACAGGGATTCACTGAAGCTTTCTTT. This sequence encodes CASSQVGQGFTEAFF.

This chain links TRBV5-5 with TRBJ1-6; unclear D gene. There are 15 residues in the CDR3. Per germline, CDR1 SGHKS and CDR2 YYEKEE (reference sequence). The V end lost 5 bases, the J end lost 0 bases, and 9 bases lay between the germline ends. CDR3: CASRAADSYNSPLHF. CDR3 nucleotides: TGTGCCAGCAGAGCGGCAGACTCCTATAATTCACCCCTCCACTTT. The full variable domain, in which reference TRBV5-5 and TRBJ1-6 provide the parts outside the CDR3, is DAGVTQSPTHLIKTRGQQVTLRCSPISGHKSVSWYQQVLGQGPQFIFQYYEKEERGRGNFPDRFSARQFPNYSSELNVNALLLGDSALYLCASRAADSYNSPLHFGNGTRLTVT.

The rearrangement links TRBV7-9 to TRBJ1-6; weak D call: TRBD1 (5 bases). CDR1 and CDR2 (germline): SEHNR, FQNEAQ (reference sequence). Deletions cut 7 bases from V and 14 bases from J, with 18 bases between. The CDR3 has 13 amino acids. The CDR3 coding sequence is TGTGCCAGCACCCCGGCGTCGGGGGAGTCCCTCCACTTT. Translation: CASTPASGESLHF.

This chain connects TRBV18 to TRBJ1-2; D possibly corresponds to TRBD1 (6 bases). V was shortened by 2 bases and J by 8 bases, with 33 bases between the two germline ends. This CDR3 comprises 20 residues. The germline gives CDR1 KGHSH, CDR2 LQKENI. CDR3 nucleotides: TGTGCCAGCTCACCAAGTGAAAACGTATTTACGGGGGCGCGAAGGAAAGGCTACACCTTC. Protein: CASSPSENVFTGARRKGYTF. Together with reference TRBV18 and TRBJ1-2, the CDR3 gives the full variable domain: NAGVMQNPRHLVRRRGQEARLRCSPMKGHSHVYWYRQLPEEGLKFMVYLQKENIIDESGMPKERFSAEFPKEGPSILRIQQVVRGDSAAYFCASSPSENVFTGARRKGYTFGSGTRLTVV.

The gene calls are TRBV9 and TRBJ1-1, with 10 nucleotides matching TRBD1. The J segment lost 10 bases and the V segment lost 3 bases, leaving 9 bases of the junction unmatched. The germline gives CDR1 SGDLS, CDR2 YYNGEE. The CDR3 extends over 14 amino acids. The chain's CDR3 is CASSGEDRGRVAFF. As DNA, the CDR3 is TGTGCCAGCAGCGGAGAAGACAGGGGGCGGGTAGCTTTCTTT. Together with reference TRBV9 and TRBJ1-1, the CDR3 gives the full variable domain: DSGVTQTPKHLITATGQRVTLRCSPRSGDLSVYWYQQSLDQGLQFLIQYYNGEERAKGNILERFSAQQFPDLHSELNLSSLELGDSALYFCASSGEDRGRVAFFGQGTRLTVV.

This chain links TRBV28 with TRBJ2-7; a possible D gene is TRBD1 (6 bases). The germline V gene encodes CDR1 MDHEN and CDR2 SYDVKM. The CDR3 is 14 residues long. Trimming left V 8 bases short and J 0 bases short, with 14 bases between. The CDR3 DNA sequence: TGTGCCAGCTTTCGGACAGCTCCCTCCTACGAGCAGTACTTC. Encoded protein: CASFRTAPSYEQYF.

V is TRBV6-1 and J is TRBJ1-1, with D hard to call. Between the trimmed V and J ends, which lost 5 bases and 7 bases, there was a span of 8 bases. The CDR3 covers 11 residues. Germline V gene lookup returns CDR1 MNHNS and CDR2 SASEGT. In DNA form, the CDR3 reads TGTGCCAGCAGTACCCGCGGTGAAGCTTTCTTT. This gives the protein CASSTRGEAFF.

The chain joins TRBV5-1 to TRBJ2-7; 10 bases line up with TRBD1. V was pared by 0 bases and J by 4 bases, with 4 bases of the junction left unmatched. Germline V gene sequence: CDR1 SGHRS, CDR2 YFSETQ. This CDR3 contains 15 residues. This chain's CDR3 is CASSLGDRGGYEQYF. CDR3 sequence (DNA): TGCGCCAGCAGCTTGGGGGACAGGGGAGGTTACGAGCAGTACTTC. The whole variable domain, filled in from reference TRBV5-1 and TRBJ2-7, reads KAGVTQTPRYLIKTRGQQVTLSCSPISGHRSVSWYQQTPGQGLQFLFEYFSETQRNKGNFPGRFSGRQFSNSRSEMNVSTLELGDSALYLCASSLGDRGGYEQYFGPGTRLTVT.

The rearrangement uses TRBV6-5 and TRBJ2-7, with D perhaps matching TRBD2 (7 bases). This CDR3 spans 14 amino acids. CDR1 and CDR2 from the germline V gene are MNHEY and SVGAGI. The V gene lost 6 bases and the J gene lost 3 bases, with 15 bases spanning the gap. The CDR3 nucleotides are TGTGCCAGCAGCTGGGAGGGGGGAAACTACGAGCAGTACTTC. This gives the protein CASSWEGGNYEQYF.

The genes are TRBV19 and TRBJ2-2; D remains ambiguous. Trimming took off 7 bases at V and 3 bases at J, with 12 bases between the two ends. This CDR3 comprises 14 residues. The germline V gene encodes CDR1 LNHDA and CDR2 SQIVND (reference sequence). The CDR3 sequence is CASTDSYYTGELFF. CDR3 DNA sequence: TGTGCCAGTACAGATAGCTACTACACCGGGGAGCTGTTTTTT.

This chain uses TRBV6-5 with TRBJ1-5, with D hard to call. The length of the CDR3 is 16 residues. Germline CDR1 and CDR2: MNHEY and SVGAGI. Trimming took 2 bases from V and 2 from J, leaving 13 bases between them. As DNA, the CDR3 is TGTGCCAGCAGTTACAGCCCCCCCGGGGGCAATCAGCCCCAGCATTTT. Amino acids: CASSYSPPGGNQPQHF.

V gene TRBV7-2 combines with J gene TRBJ1-4, with TRBD1 identical over 8 bases. The CDR3 extends over 14 amino acids. V lost 1 base to trimming and J lost 8 bases; unmatched junction nucleotides: 3. Germline V gives CDR1 SGHTA, CDR2 FQGNSA. The CDR3 nucleotides read TGTGCCAGCAGCTTAGACAGGGGGTGGGAAAAACTGTTTTTT. It translates to CASSLDRGWEKLFF.

The CDR3 DNA reads as TGTGCCAGCAGTTCAGGGTTCACTGAAGCTTTCTTT. Protein sequence: CASSSGFTEAFF. The chain is built from TRBV2 and TRBJ1-1; TRBD1 might be the D (5 bases). This CDR3 region has 12 residues. Looked up from germline, CDR1 is SNHLY and CDR2 is FYNNEI. Trimming removed 5 bases from V and 4 bases from J, with 8 bases in between.

CDR3 bases: TGTGCCAGCAGCCCTATAGCGGGGGCTGGCAATGAGCAGTTCTTC. It specifies CASSPIAGAGNEQFF. V gene TRBV3-1 (or the pseudogene TRBV3-2) combines with J gene TRBJ2-1; 9 bases align to TRBD2. After removal of 4 bases from V and 6 bases from J, the junction contained 7 bases not matched to a gene. Germline CDR1 and CDR2: LGHDT and YNNKEL (reference sequence). The CDR3 has 15 residues.

The chain links TRBV18 to TRBJ1-6; TRBD1 agrees at 7 bases. This CDR3 contains 14 residues. The V segment lost 4 bases and the J segment 7 bases; nucleotides outside the gene matches: 4. Germline V gives CDR1 KGHSH, CDR2 LQKENI. CDR3 region: CASSRDRVNSPLHF. The CDR3 bases are TGTGCCAGCTCACGCGACAGGGTAAATTCACCCCTCCACTTT.

The CDR3 here is CAWTQGFNNQPQHF. The CDR3 DNA is TGTGCCTGGACGCAGGGTTTCAACAATCAGCCCCAGCATTTT. The chain carries TRBV30 and TRBJ1-5; the D gene is possibly TRBD1 (5 bases). V dropped 4 bases and J dropped 3 bases, with 13 bases sitting between them. Germline CDR1 and CDR2: GTSNPN and SVGIG (reference sequence). The CDR3 sequence is 14 residues long.

Here the CDR3 DNA reads TGTGCCAGCAGTAGCCTCAGGGGTGGTGACACTGAAGCTTTCTTT. This sequence encodes CASSSLRGGDTEAFF. The chain employs TRBV5-8 and TRBJ1-1, with a weak D call TRBD1 (6 bases). Looked up from germline, CDR1 is SGHTS and CDR2 is YDEGEE. The germline V and J ends were trimmed by 5 bases and 3 bases, with 17 bases remaining between them. The CDR3 is 15 amino acids.

The chain's CDR3 is CASSPGGQGLGSPLHF. The CDR3 DNA follows: TGCGCCAGCAGCCCTGGTGGACAGGGGTTAGGGTCACCCCTCCACTTT. The V call is TRBV5-1, the J call TRBJ1-6; TRBD1 aligns across 9 bases. This CDR3 spans 16 amino acids. Trimming cost V 4 bases and J 10 bases; bases outside gene matches: 12. The germline CDR1 and CDR2 sequences are SGHRS and YFSETQ.

V and J are TRBV10-3 and TRBJ2-5, with TRBD1 identical over 9 bases. With 0 bases clipped from V and 5 bases from J, the junction kept 4 bases outside the gene matches. This CDR3 is built from 15 residues. Germline CDR1 and CDR2: ENHRY and SYGVKD. The CDR3, as DNA: TGTGCCATCAGTGAGTCGGGACAGGGTACGGAGACCCAGTACTTC. Translated, it gives CAISESGQGTETQYF.

This clone has a handful of counts. The genes are TRBV6-5 and TRBJ1-2; D is possibly TRBD1 (6 bases). CDR3 size: 15 residues. V lost 6 bases, J lost 1 base, and 15 bases lay in between. In germline, CDR1 is MNHEY, CDR2 SVGAGI. DNA for the CDR3: TGTGCCAGCAGAAACGGGGACACAAATAACTATGGCTACACCTTC. This encodes CASRNGDTNNYGYTF.

The chain recombines TRBV4-2 with TRBJ2-2; D perhaps matches TRBD1 (5 bases). Germline V lookup: CDR1 LGHNA, CDR2 YNFKEQ. V was clipped by 2 bases and J by 6 bases, with 19 bases between them. The CDR3 runs 17 residues. DNA for the CDR3: TGTGCCAGCAGCCAATTTGAGGCCCAGGGTGGTGCCGGGGAGCTGTTTTTT. The encoded protein is CASSQFEAQGGAGELFF.

The chain carries TRBV12-3 or TRBV12-4 and TRBJ1-5, with 8 bases matching TRBD1. The CDR3 contains 13 residues. V was clipped by 6 bases and J by 5 bases; unmatched bases: 3. This CDR3 reads CASRNRGDQPQHF. CDR3 nucleotide sequence: TGTGCCAGCAGGAACAGGGGGGATCAGCCCCAGCATTTT.

The V call is TRBV18, the J call TRBJ2-1; TRBD2 agrees at 10 bases. Germline trimming cut 6 bases from V and 12 bases from J; bases unmatched to any gene: 11. Germline CDR1 reads KGHSH; CDR2 reads LQKENI. This CDR3 contains 14 residues. The DNA of the CDR3 is TGTGCCAGCTCGCGAAGCGGGGGGGCATCACCGCAGTTCTTC. As protein: CASSRSGGASPQFF.

The J gene is TRBJ1-2, the V gene TRBV7-2; no clear D gene. This CDR3 is built from 13 residues. Germline loops: CDR1 SGHTA, CDR2 FQGNSA. V dropped 8 bases and J dropped 3 bases, with 13 bases sitting between them. In nucleotides, the CDR3 is TGTGCCAGCTCGGTACAGTCGGACTATGGCTACACCTTC. Translating it yields CASSVQSDYGYTF. The full variable domain, in which reference TRBV7-2 and TRBJ1-2 provide the parts outside the CDR3, is GAGVSQSPSNKVTEKGKDVELRCDPISGHTALYWYRQSLGQGLEFLIYFQGNSAPDKSGLPSDRFSAERTGGSVSTLTIQRTQQEDSAVYLCASSVQSDYGYTFGSGTRLTVV.

This clone was found once. The same CDR3 can be traced to other DNA sequences in this sample. The V gene is TRBV3-1 (or the pseudogene TRBV3-2), the J gene TRBJ1-5, with D perhaps matching TRBD1 (5 bases). The CDR3 covers 13 residues. V gave up 3 bases and J gave up 6 bases, with 9 bases separating them. Germline loops: CDR1 LGHDT, CDR2 YNNKEL (reference sequence). The CDR3 DNA is TGTGCCAGCAGCCAGGGGCCAGGTCAGCCCCAGCATTTT. It yields the protein CASSQGPGQPQHF.

The rearrangement uses TRBV23-1 and TRBJ1-2; D perhaps matches TRBD1 (6 bases). TRBV23-1 is reported as an ORF; its role is uncertain. The CDR3 has 15 residues. Trimming stripped 0 bases from V and 4 bases from J, with 12 bases between. The CDR3 DNA sequence: TGCGCCAGCAGTCAATCCGGGGGGGGGCCCTATGGCTACACCTTC. Its protein is CASSQSGGGPYGYTF.

This chain connects TRBV5-1 to TRBJ1-2; the match to TRBD1 covers 8 bases. This CDR3 comprises 14 residues. V lost 2 bases to trimming and J lost 6 bases; unmatched junction nucleotides: 6. Germline loops: CDR1 SGHRS, CDR2 YFSETQ. CDR3 sequence reads: CASSLYTGGDGYTF. The CDR3 DNA reads as TGCGCCAGCAGCTTATATACAGGGGGGGATGGCTACACCTTC.

The chain joins TRBV6-5 to TRBJ2-6; 9 bases map to TRBD1. J gave up 2 bases and V 1 base, and 0 bases lay outside the gene matches. This CDR3 has 16 residues. Germline V gene lookup returns CDR1 MNHEY and CDR2 SVGAGI. The CDR3 bases are TGTGCCAGCAGTTACTACAGGGGGCCTGGGGCCAACGTCCTGACTTTC. It is translated as CASSYYRGPGANVLTF.

V and J are TRBV6-5 and TRBJ1-1; no clear D. V was pared by 2 bases and J by 2 bases, with 12 bases between. The germline CDR1 and CDR2 sequences are MNHEY and SVGAGI. This CDR3 spans 15 amino acids. CDR3 DNA sequence: TGTGCCAGCAGTTACGGGTGGATCCGCAACACTGAAGCTTTCTTT. Translating it yields CASSYGWIRNTEAFF.

This clone was observed a single time. The chain has TRBV3-1 (or the pseudogene TRBV3-2) and TRBJ2-1, with unresolved D. V lost 4 bases, J lost 8 bases, and 9 bases lay in between. The CDR3 loop spans 12 amino acids. CDR1 LGHDT and CDR2 YNNKEL come from the germline V gene (reference sequence). The CDR3 DNA sequence: TGTGCCAGCAGCCGCTCGGGCTATGAGCAGTTCTTC. Protein: CASSRSGYEQFF.